This record covers a single T cell receptor beta chain. What it binds is unknown. The material for each subset, its genomic DNA, was split evenly across several immunoSEQ plates. Profiled with immunoSEQ multiplex PCR; TCRdb holds only in-frame clones, not every one. The repertoire includes 850,000 to 1,100,000 clones, 60% to 80% of them detected once, and 0.7% to 0.95% sits in the top ten. All participating donors were Caucasian adults from Nashville, Tennessee. Researchers partitioned CD4+ cells into CD45RA+ naive and CD45RA-negative memory subsets. This sample is drawn from a study of shared clonotypes between healthy human individuals. The germline CDR1 and CDR2 sequences are MNHEY and SVGAGI. The V gene lost 0 bases and the J gene lost 4 bases, with 15 bases spanning the gap. This CDR3 contains 16 residues. Study outcomes and limitations: The sole specimen, blood, was sampled, and tissue repertoires likely differ.

This rearrangement joins TRBV6-5 to TRBJ2-5; tentatively, D is TRBD1 (5 bases). The receptor's source is a man aged 18 to 29 in good health. Some clones in this sample may be carry-over from other donors' samples. The sequencing input was memory CD4+ T cells from PBMCs. Stated subset: CD45RA-negative fraction. CDR3 amino acids: CASSYSRQPQGETQYF. The CDR3 DNA is TGTGCCAGCAGTTACTCGAGACAGCCCCAAGGAGAGACCCAGTACTTC.